This TCR beta chain was profiled in a study of blood T cells in healthy people across ages. V trimming: 5 bases; J trimming: 14 bases; junction bases outside the gene matches: 15. The CDR3 has 14 amino acids. Points from the study as a whole: In these data, TCR beta diversity tracked strongly with naive T cell percentage.

A second PCR of about 7 to 12 cycles used a sample-barcoded 5' primer and a J-beta primer mix. TCRdb re-analysed the 5' RACE reads in MiXCR, keeping a single row per CDR3 protein. This table has about a million distinct CDR3 sequences, roughly 51% appearing once. With respect to this clonotype: No antigen is known for it.

The sample taken for sequencing was blood. The chain couples TRBV12-3 or TRBV12-4 to TRBJ2-1, with TRBD2 identical over 7 bases. The clonotype originates from a woman in her sixties or seventies in good health. This CDR3 reads CASSLQGSGLGKFF. In nucleotides, the CDR3 is TGTGCCAGCAGTCTTCAGGGTAGCGGGCTGGGGAAGTTCTTC.